This T cell receptor beta chain is drawn from a study of CD8 T cells in ankylosing spondylitis. General study points: There was a TCR beta motif, made of eight highly homologous variants, that appeared characteristic of ankylosing spondylitis blood. The clones that were linked to disease were reported to be significantly enriched in matched synovial fluid samples from ankylosing spondylitis patients.

Turning to this clonotype: Its antigen is unknown.

TCRdb used MiXCR to reprocess the 5' RACE reads, holding one entry per CDR3 protein. The sample consists of tens of thousands of distinct CDR3 sequences, 27% of them appearing once. The V and J ends lost 5 bases and 2 bases respectively, with 15 bases between them. Looked up from germline, CDR1 is LNHDA and CDR2 is SQIVND (reference sequence). The CDR3 runs 15 residues. Sequencing used blood, either unsorted or a sorted T cell fraction (not recorded which). V and J are TRBV19 and TRBJ2-5; D call uncertain. The receptor's source is a male donor with ankylosing spondylitis or in good health (not recorded which). Here the CDR3 reads CASSLRLDLQETQYF. The CDR3 region has the DNA TGTGCCAGTAGTTTAAGACTCGACCTTCAAGAGACCCAGTACTTC.